This entry is about one T cell receptor (beta chain). Its antigen is not identified. With 6 bases removed from V and 0 bases from J, the gap between germline ends came to 15 bases. The CDR3 is made up of 15 amino acids. CDR1 is MNHEY, CDR2 SVGAGI, per germline. These data are taken from a study of T cell responses to AZD1222 COVID-19 vaccine. Study conclusions and caveats: Among vaccine-associated CD4 TCRs, coverage spanned spike, with dominance at 160-218 and 743-854. White British donors predominated, females outnumbered males, and clonal diversity was possibly underestimated. Epitopes outside B.1.351 and B.1.1.7 mutated regions reportedly drew nearly half of spike TCRs. Of the AZD1222 recipients, only 5 or 6 were seropositive at baseline.

TCRdb keeps only in-frame clones here, not all; method: immunoSEQ multiplex PCR. The sample lists approximately 190,000 clones; approximately 93% were seen once. The chain has TRBV6-5 and TRBJ2-7; D is perhaps TRBD1 or TRBD2 (5 bases each). The receptor's source is an adult who received the AZD1222 COVID-19 vaccine. This sample comprised peripheral blood, obtained 28 days after the second AZD1222 dose. The CDR3 nucleotides are TGTGCCAGCAGCTCCGGGACCGCGAGCTCCTACGAGCAGTACTTC. Its protein is CASSSGTASSYEQYF.